This is a list of T cell receptor beta chains from one sample in a study of T-cell reconstitution after alpha-beta-depleted transplantation in children. TCRdb reprocessed the PCR reads with MiXCR, giving one entry per CDR3 protein. This table has about 610,000 distinct CDR3 sequences, about 10% appearing once. Sample: PBMCs from the stem cell graft donor, taken from the stem cell graft. The receptors originated from a human donor who donated a stem cell graft to a child with acute myeloid leukemia. Both conserved end residues are part of each CDR3. Each record gives: J gene, clone size, D gene, V gene, CDR3 DNA, CDR3 protein. D genes are given only for firm matches. Expanded clones get a size class; other rows say once, few or many, or leave the size out.

J gene: TRBJ2-3
clone size: few
D gene: TRBD2
V gene: TRBV7-9
CDR3 DNA: TGTGCCAGCAGCTTAGCCACTAGCGGGAATAATACGCAGTATTTT
CDR3 protein: CASSLATSGNNTQYF

J gene: TRBJ2-7
clone size: .
D gene: .
V gene: TRBV15
CDR3 DNA: TGTGCCACCAGCAGAGATAGAGCTTCGGGTGAGCAGTACTTC
CDR3 protein: CATSRDRASGEQYF

J gene: TRBJ2-7
clone size: few
D gene: .
V gene: TRBV2
CDR3 DNA: TGTGCCAGCAGGAGGGAAACCGGAGCCTACGAGCAGTACTTC
CDR3 protein: CASRRETGAYEQYF

J gene: TRBJ2-1
clone size: few
D gene: .
V gene: TRBV5-1
CDR3 DNA: TGCGCCAGCAGCTTGGGGGCAGGGTCCCCATCCTACAATGAGCAGTTCTTC
CDR3 protein: CASSLGAGSPSYNEQFF

J gene: TRBJ2-1
clone size: many
D gene: .
V gene: TRBV4-1
CDR3 DNA: TGCGCCAGCAGCCATACCCCCTTAATTAGGGGGAGGGCCCCCAATGAGCAGTTCTTC
CDR3 protein: CASSHTPLIRGRAPNEQFF

J gene: TRBJ2-1
clone size: few
D gene: TRBD1
V gene: TRBV7-3
CDR3 DNA: TGTGCCAGCAGCTTCGGCCAGGGGGCAGGCGATGAGCAGTTCTTC
CDR3 protein: CASSFGQGAGDEQFF

J gene: TRBJ2-6
clone size: few
D gene: .
V gene: TRBV29-1
CDR3 DNA: TGCAGCGCCAAGATTGGACGGGAGACTGGGGCCAACGTCCTGACTTTC
CDR3 protein: CSAKIGRETGANVLTF

J gene: TRBJ2-1
clone size: many
D gene: .
V gene: TRBV7-3
CDR3 DNA: TGTGCCAGCAGCTTAAGCCCTGGGACGTACAATGAGCAGTTCTTC
CDR3 protein: CASSLSPGTYNEQFF

J gene: TRBJ2-7
clone size: few
D gene: TRBD1
V gene: TRBV7-9
CDR3 DNA: TGTGCCAGCAGACCGGACAGGGGGCCGCGAGAGCAGTACTTC
CDR3 protein: CASRPDRGPREQYF

J gene: TRBJ2-1
clone size: few
D gene: TRBD2
V gene: TRBV5-1
CDR3 DNA: TGCGCCAGCAGGCAACTGGCGGGGGGTTACAATGAGCAGTTCTTC
CDR3 protein: CASRQLAGGYNEQFF

J gene: TRBJ2-1
clone size: .
D gene: .
V gene: TRBV2
CDR3 DNA: TGTGCCAGCAGTGAAAGCTATCGGTCCTACAATGAGCAGTTCTTC
CDR3 protein: CASSESYRSYNEQFF

J gene: TRBJ2-3
clone size: .
D gene: TRBD1
V gene: TRBV12-3/TRBV12-4
CDR3 DNA: TGTGCCAGCAGTTTTGGCAGGGGGTCGTTTGATACGCAGTATTTT
CDR3 protein: CASSFGRGSFDTQYF

J gene: TRBJ2-2
clone size: few
D gene: TRBD1
V gene: TRBV2
CDR3 DNA: TGTGCCACCGCGGACAGGGGCACCGGGGAGCTGTTTTTT
CDR3 protein: CATADRGTGELFF

J gene: TRBJ2-1
clone size: .
D gene: .
V gene: TRBV14
CDR3 DNA: TGTGCCAGCAGCCAGTGGGGCGGCTACAATGAGCAGTTCTTC
CDR3 protein: CASSQWGGYNEQFF

J gene: TRBJ1-3
clone size: few
D gene: .
V gene: TRBV27
CDR3 DNA: TGTGCCAGCAGTAAAGGGGATCGGGCTGGAAACACCATATATTTT
CDR3 protein: CASSKGDRAGNTIYF

J gene: TRBJ1-1
clone size: .
D gene: .
V gene: TRBV20-1
CDR3 DNA: TGCAGTGCTAACATCGGGGGAACTGAAGCTTTCTTT
CDR3 protein: CSANIGGTEAFF

J gene: TRBJ2-1
clone size: .
D gene: TRBD2
V gene: TRBV7-9
CDR3 DNA: TGTGCCAGCACCCCGCGGCTAGCGGATTACTACAATGAGCAGTTCTTC
CDR3 protein: CASTPRLADYYNEQFF

J gene: TRBJ2-1
clone size: many
D gene: .
V gene: TRBV7-2
CDR3 DNA: TGTGCCAGCAGCTTAACCACCTCCTACAATGAGCAGTTCTTC
CDR3 protein: CASSLTTSYNEQFF

J gene: TRBJ2-7
clone size: .
D gene: TRBD1
V gene: TRBV6-1
CDR3 DNA: TGTGCCAGCAGTCCCCGTCGTGGACAGGGGGCGCGATATGCCTACGAGCAGTACTTC
CDR3 protein: CASSPRRGQGARYAYEQYF

J gene: TRBJ2-7
clone size: .
D gene: TRBD1
V gene: TRBV12-3/TRBV12-4
CDR3 DNA: TGTGCCAGCAGGACGGACAGGGTGAGCTCCTACGAGCAGTACTTC
CDR3 protein: CASRTDRVSSYEQYF

J gene: TRBJ2-5
clone size: .
D gene: .
V gene: TRBV4-2
CDR3 DNA: TGTGCCAGCAGCCAAGTGGGACCCCTGGGAGAGACCCAGTACTTC
CDR3 protein: CASSQVGPLGETQYF

J gene: TRBJ2-3
clone size: many
D gene: .
V gene: TRBV19
CDR3 DNA: TGTGCCAGTAGTATAATCGGGGGCGAAGGTACGCAGTATTTT
CDR3 protein: CASSIIGGEGTQYF

J gene: TRBJ2-7
clone size: .
D gene: TRBD1
V gene: TRBV11-2
CDR3 DNA: TGTGCCAGCAGCTTAGGACGCCGGCAGGGGGTGCACTACGAGCAGTACTTC
CDR3 protein: CASSLGRRQGVHYEQYF

J gene: TRBJ1-5
clone size: few
D gene: .
V gene: TRBV6-2/TRBV6-3
CDR3 DNA: TGTGCCAGCTTTATCCAGGATAGCAATCAGCCCCAGCATTTT
CDR3 protein: CASFIQDSNQPQHF

J gene: TRBJ2-7
clone size: .
D gene: TRBD1
V gene: TRBV5-6
CDR3 DNA: TGTGCCAGCACCTTCCCAGGGGGCGGCTACGAGCAGTACTTC
CDR3 protein: CASTFPGGGYEQYF

J gene: TRBJ2-3
clone size: .
D gene: TRBD1
V gene: TRBV25-1
CDR3 DNA: TGTGCCAGCAGCGAACCGGGGACAGTCACATATACGCAGTATTTT
CDR3 protein: CASSEPGTVTYTQYF

J gene: TRBJ2-1
clone size: many
D gene: TRBD2
V gene: TRBV13
CDR3 DNA: TGTGCCAGCAGCTTAGCATTAAACGGAATAGCGGGAGGGGCTGACAATGAGCAGTTCTTC
CDR3 protein: CASSLALNGIAGGADNEQFF

J gene: TRBJ2-7
clone size: .
D gene: TRBD2
V gene: TRBV20-1
CDR3 DNA: TGCAGTGCTTCCCCCCGGGACTACTCCCGCGAGCAGTACTTC
CDR3 protein: CSASPRDYSREQYF

J gene: TRBJ1-2
clone size: many
D gene: TRBD1
V gene: TRBV7-2
CDR3 DNA: TGTGCCAGCAGCTCTGTGACAGGGGAGGGCTATGGCTACACCTTC
CDR3 protein: CASSSVTGEGYGYTF

J gene: TRBJ2-2
clone size: many
D gene: TRBD2
V gene: TRBV5-1
CDR3 DNA: TGCGCCAGCACTGGAGTAGCGGGAGCTGGCACCGGGGAGCTGTTTTTT
CDR3 protein: CASTGVAGAGTGELFF

J gene: TRBJ2-2
clone size: many
D gene: .
V gene: TRBV15
CDR3 DNA: TGTGCCACCAGCAGAGATGGGCTAGCCGGCGGGGAGCTGTTTTTT
CDR3 protein: CATSRDGLAGGELFF

J gene: TRBJ2-7
clone size: many
D gene: .
V gene: TRBV29-1
CDR3 DNA: TGCAGCGTTGAGTTGGTACCCTACGAGCAGTACTTC
CDR3 protein: CSVELVPYEQYF

J gene: TRBJ2-1
clone size: .
D gene: .
V gene: TRBV12-3/TRBV12-4
CDR3 DNA: TGTGCCAGCAGTTTTTCGGAGGCCAATGAGCAGTTCTTC
CDR3 protein: CASSFSEANEQFF

J gene: TRBJ1-3
clone size: .
D gene: .
V gene: TRBV20-1
CDR3 DNA: TGCAGTGCTAGAAAACTCGGGACAACAGACACCATATATTTT
CDR3 protein: CSARKLGTTDTIYF

J gene: TRBJ2-7
clone size: many
D gene: .
V gene: TRBV7-2
CDR3 DNA: TGTGCCAGCAGCCCCTACGAGGGCTACGAGCAGTACTTC
CDR3 protein: CASSPYEGYEQYF

J gene: TRBJ2-3
clone size: many
D gene: TRBD2
V gene: TRBV7-2
CDR3 DNA: TGTGCCAGCAGCCCGGGACTAGCGGGAGGAGCGCCAGATACGCAGTATTTT
CDR3 protein: CASSPGLAGGAPDTQYF

J gene: TRBJ2-7
clone size: many
D gene: .
V gene: TRBV4-3
CDR3 DNA: TGCGCCAGCAGCCAAGATATCGGGCTGCCGGCGAACGAGCAGTACTTC
CDR3 protein: CASSQDIGLPANEQYF

J gene: TRBJ1-2
clone size: .
D gene: .
V gene: TRBV3-1
CDR3 DNA: TGTGCCAGCAGCCCAGGGGTTCACGACTATGGCTACACCTTC
CDR3 protein: CASSPGVHDYGYTF

J gene: TRBJ2-7
clone size: few
D gene: TRBD1
V gene: TRBV6-1
CDR3 DNA: TGTGCCAGCAGTGTGTTGGACAGGGGCTACGAGCAGTACTTC
CDR3 protein: CASSVLDRGYEQYF

J gene: TRBJ2-3
clone size: .
D gene: .
V gene: TRBV7-2
CDR3 DNA: TGTGCCAGCAGCTTAAGTACGCAGTATTTT
CDR3 protein: CASSLSTQYF

J gene: TRBJ1-6
clone size: few
D gene: TRBD1
V gene: TRBV20-1
CDR3 DNA: TGCAGTGCTAGAGTGGGGACAGGGAATAATTCACCCCTCCACTTT
CDR3 protein: CSARVGTGNNSPLHF

J gene: TRBJ2-4
clone size: few
D gene: .
V gene: TRBV4-2
CDR3 DNA: TGTGCCAGCAGCCAAGAAGACACACCGCAAAACATTCAGTACTTC
CDR3 protein: CASSQEDTPQNIQYF

J gene: TRBJ1-5
clone size: few
D gene: .
V gene: TRBV4-2
CDR3 DNA: TGTGCCAGCAGCCTTTTTAGAGATAGCAATCAGCCCCAGCATTTT
CDR3 protein: CASSLFRDSNQPQHF

J gene: TRBJ2-1
clone size: many
D gene: .
V gene: TRBV20-1
CDR3 DNA: TGCAGTGCTAGAGTAGGGAATGAGCAGTTCTTC
CDR3 protein: CSARVGNEQFF

J gene: TRBJ2-5
clone size: .
D gene: TRBD2
V gene: TRBV2
CDR3 DNA: TGTGCCAGCAGTGAATTACTAGCGGGAGGGGAGACCCAGTACTTC
CDR3 protein: CASSELLAGGETQYF

J gene: TRBJ1-2
clone size: few
D gene: .
V gene: TRBV6-6
CDR3 DNA: TGTGCCAGCAGCCGACAGAATGGCTACACCTTC
CDR3 protein: CASSRQNGYTF

J gene: TRBJ2-2
clone size: few
D gene: .
V gene: TRBV18
CDR3 DNA: TGTGCCAGCTCACCAATTAGCGGATCCTCCGCGAACACCGGGGAGCTGTTTTTT
CDR3 protein: CASSPISGSSANTGELFF

J gene: TRBJ2-1
clone size: many
D gene: .
V gene: TRBV20-1
CDR3 DNA: TGCAGTGCTAGAGATTCTCGACCTGTTCACAATGAGCAGTTCTTC
CDR3 protein: CSARDSRPVHNEQFF

J gene: TRBJ2-1
clone size: .
D gene: .
V gene: TRBV28
CDR3 DNA: TGTGCCAGCTCGAATTCAGGACAGCTTAACAATGAGCAGTTCTTC
CDR3 protein: CASSNSGQLNNEQFF

J gene: TRBJ2-5
clone size: .
D gene: TRBD2
V gene: TRBV27
CDR3 DNA: TGTGCCAGCAGTTTATCCCCTAGCGGGAGTAGAGAGACCCAGTACTTC
CDR3 protein: CASSLSPSGSRETQYF

J gene: TRBJ2-1
clone size: .
D gene: .
V gene: TRBV11-2
CDR3 DNA: TGTGCCAGCAGCTTAGATCTCACGGGGGACAATGAGCAGTTCTTC
CDR3 protein: CASSLDLTGDNEQFF

J gene: TRBJ1-5
clone size: .
D gene: .
V gene: TRBV7-2
CDR3 DNA: TGTGCCAGCAGCTTACGCCCAAGTGGTGGGAATAGCAATCAGCCCCAGCATTTT
CDR3 protein: CASSLRPSGGNSNQPQHF

J gene: TRBJ2-1
clone size: few
D gene: .
V gene: TRBV11-2
CDR3 DNA: TGTGCCAGCAGCTTAGGAACAGGGTATTATGAGCAGTTCTTC
CDR3 protein: CASSLGTGYYEQFF

J gene: TRBJ1-2
clone size: .
D gene: .
V gene: TRBV20-1
CDR3 DNA: TGCAGTGCTCCCGGACAGTCCGGCTATGGCTACACCTTC
CDR3 protein: CSAPGQSGYGYTF

J gene: TRBJ1-2
clone size: .
D gene: TRBD1
V gene: TRBV2
CDR3 DNA: TGTGCCAGCAGCGGGACAGGGATTGGCTACACCTTC
CDR3 protein: CASSGTGIGYTF

J gene: TRBJ1-5
clone size: .
D gene: .
V gene: TRBV12-3/TRBV12-4
CDR3 DNA: TGTGCCAGCAGTTTAGCAGGGGAGTGGCAGCCCCAGCATTTT
CDR3 protein: CASSLAGEWQPQHF